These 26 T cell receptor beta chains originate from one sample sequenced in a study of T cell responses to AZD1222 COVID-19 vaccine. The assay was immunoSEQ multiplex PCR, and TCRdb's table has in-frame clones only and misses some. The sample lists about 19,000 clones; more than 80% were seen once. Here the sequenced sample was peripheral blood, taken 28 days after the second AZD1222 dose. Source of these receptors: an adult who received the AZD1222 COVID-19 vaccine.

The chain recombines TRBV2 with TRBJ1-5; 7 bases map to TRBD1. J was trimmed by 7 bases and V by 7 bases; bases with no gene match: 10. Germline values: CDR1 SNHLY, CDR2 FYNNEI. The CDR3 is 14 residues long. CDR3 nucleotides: TGTGCCAGCACTCGAGACAGGGTTGACCAGCCCCAGCATTTT. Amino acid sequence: CASTRDRVDQPQHF.

This CDR3 is CATSRDASETQYF. As DNA, the CDR3 is TGTGCCACCAGCAGAGATGCGTCCGAGACCCAGTACTTC. The gene calls are TRBV15 and TRBJ2-5; D unresolved. The CDR3 is 13 amino acids. Germline lookup yields CDR1 LNHNV and CDR2 YYDKDF (reference sequence). Trimming took 0 bases from V and 5 from J, leaving 7 bases between them.

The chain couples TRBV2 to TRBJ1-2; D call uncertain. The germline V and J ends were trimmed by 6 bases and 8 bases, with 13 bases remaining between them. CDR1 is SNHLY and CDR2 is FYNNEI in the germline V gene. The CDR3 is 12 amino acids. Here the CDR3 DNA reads TGTGCCAGCAGGAGATATGGAAGCGGCTACACCTTC. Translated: CASRRYGSGYTF. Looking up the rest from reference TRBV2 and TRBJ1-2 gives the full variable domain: EPEVTQTPSHQVTQMGQEVILRCVPISNHLYFYWYRQILGQKVEFLVSFYNNEISEKSEIFDDQFSVERPDGSNFTLKIRSTKLEDSAMYFCASRRYGSGYTFGSGTRLTVV.

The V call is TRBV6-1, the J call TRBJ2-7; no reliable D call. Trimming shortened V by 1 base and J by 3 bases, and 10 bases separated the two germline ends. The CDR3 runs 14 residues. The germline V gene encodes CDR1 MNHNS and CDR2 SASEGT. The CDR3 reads CASSEGADVYEQYF. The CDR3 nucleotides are TGTGCCAGCAGTGAAGGGGCGGATGTCTACGAGCAGTACTTC.

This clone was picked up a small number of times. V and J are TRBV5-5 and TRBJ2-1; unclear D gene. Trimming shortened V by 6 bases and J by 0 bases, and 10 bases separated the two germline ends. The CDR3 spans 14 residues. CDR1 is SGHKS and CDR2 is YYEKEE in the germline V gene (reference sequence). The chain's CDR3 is CASTFVSSYNEQFF. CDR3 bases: TGTGCCAGCACCTTTGTCAGCTCCTACAATGAGCAGTTCTTC.

The CDR3 region is CASSLRPSGGAFDTQYF. In DNA form, the CDR3 reads TGTGCCAGCAGTTTACGACCTAGCGGGGGGGCATTTGATACGCAGTATTTT. The genes are TRBV28 and TRBJ2-3, with TRBD2 matching 12 bases. The CDR3 has 17 residues. Germline CDR1 MDHEN, CDR2 SYDVKM. V trimming: 2 bases; J trimming: 6 bases; junction bases outside the gene matches: 9.

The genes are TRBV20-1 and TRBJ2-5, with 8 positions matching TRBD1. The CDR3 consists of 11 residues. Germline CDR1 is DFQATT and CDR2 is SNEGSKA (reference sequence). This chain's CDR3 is CRFGQGETQYF. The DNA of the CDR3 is TGCAGATTCGGACAGGGTGAGACCCAGTACTTC.

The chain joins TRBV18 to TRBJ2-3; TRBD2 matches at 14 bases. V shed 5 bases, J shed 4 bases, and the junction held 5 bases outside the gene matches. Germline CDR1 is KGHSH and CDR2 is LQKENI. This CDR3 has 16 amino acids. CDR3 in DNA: TGTGCCAGCTCAAGGACTAGCGGGAGGTTATCAGATACGCAGTATTTT. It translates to CASSRTSGRLSDTQYF.

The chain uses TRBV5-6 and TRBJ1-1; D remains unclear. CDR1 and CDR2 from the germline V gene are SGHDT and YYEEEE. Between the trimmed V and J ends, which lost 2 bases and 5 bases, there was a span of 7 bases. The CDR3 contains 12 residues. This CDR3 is CASSFRRTEAFF. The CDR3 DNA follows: TGTGCCAGCAGCTTTCGCAGGACTGAAGCTTTCTTT.

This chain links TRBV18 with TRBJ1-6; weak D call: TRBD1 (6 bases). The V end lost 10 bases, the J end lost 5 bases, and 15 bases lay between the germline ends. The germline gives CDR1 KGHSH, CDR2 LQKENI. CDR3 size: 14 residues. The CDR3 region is CATAPDRNNSPLHF. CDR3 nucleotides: TGTGCCACCGCACCGGACAGAAATAATTCACCCCTCCACTTT.

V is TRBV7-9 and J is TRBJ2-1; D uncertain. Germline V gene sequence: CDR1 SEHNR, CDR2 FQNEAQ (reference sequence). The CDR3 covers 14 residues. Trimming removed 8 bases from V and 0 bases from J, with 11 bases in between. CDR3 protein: CASANLVSYNEQFF. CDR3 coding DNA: TGTGCCAGCGCTAATCTGGTCTCCTACAATGAGCAGTTCTTC.

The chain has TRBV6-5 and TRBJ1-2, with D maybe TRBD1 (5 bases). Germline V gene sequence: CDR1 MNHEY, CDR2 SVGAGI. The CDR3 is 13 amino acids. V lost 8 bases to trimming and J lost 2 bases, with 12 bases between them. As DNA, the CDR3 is TGTGCCAGCGGGAGGGCAGGGAACTATGGCTACACCTTC. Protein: CASGRAGNYGYTF.

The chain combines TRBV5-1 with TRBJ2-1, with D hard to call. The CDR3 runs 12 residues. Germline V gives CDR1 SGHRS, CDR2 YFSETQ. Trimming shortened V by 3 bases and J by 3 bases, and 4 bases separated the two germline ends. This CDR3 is CASSSYYNEQFF. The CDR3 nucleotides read TGCGCCAGCAGCTCATACTACAATGAGCAGTTCTTC. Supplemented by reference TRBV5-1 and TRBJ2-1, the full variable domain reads KAGVTQTPRYLIKTRGQQVTLSCSPISGHRSVSWYQQTPGQGLQFLFEYFSETQRNKGNFPGRFSGRQFSNSRSEMNVSTLELGDSALYLCASSSYYNEQFFGPGTRLTVL.

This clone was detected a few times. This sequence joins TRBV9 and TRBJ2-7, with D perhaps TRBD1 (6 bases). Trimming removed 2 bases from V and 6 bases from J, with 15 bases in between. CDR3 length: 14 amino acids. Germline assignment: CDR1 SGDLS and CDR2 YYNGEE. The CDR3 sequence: CASSVQSRGGEQYF. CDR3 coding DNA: TGTGCCAGCAGCGTTCAGAGCAGGGGTGGCGAGCAGTACTTC.

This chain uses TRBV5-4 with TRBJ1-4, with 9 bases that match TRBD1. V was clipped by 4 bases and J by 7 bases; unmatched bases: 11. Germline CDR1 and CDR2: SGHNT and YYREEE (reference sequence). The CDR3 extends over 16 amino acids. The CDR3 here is CASSRQGEGSREKLFF. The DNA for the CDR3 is TGTGCCAGCAGCCGACAGGGGGAGGGAAGTCGTGAAAAACTGTTTTTT.

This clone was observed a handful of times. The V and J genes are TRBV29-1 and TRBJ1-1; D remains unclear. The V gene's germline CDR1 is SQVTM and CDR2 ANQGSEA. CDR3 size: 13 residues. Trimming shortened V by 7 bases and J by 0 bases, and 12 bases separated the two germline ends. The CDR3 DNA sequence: TGCAGCGGGAGCAGGACGGTGAACACTGAAGCTTTCTTT. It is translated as CSGSRTVNTEAFF.

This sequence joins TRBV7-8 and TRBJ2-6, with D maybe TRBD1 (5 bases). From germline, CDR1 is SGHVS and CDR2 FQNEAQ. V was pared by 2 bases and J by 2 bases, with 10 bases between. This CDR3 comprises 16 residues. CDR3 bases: TGTGCCAGCAGCTTATACAGGTTTGCTGGGGCCAACGTCCTGACTTTC. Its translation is CASSLYRFAGANVLTF.

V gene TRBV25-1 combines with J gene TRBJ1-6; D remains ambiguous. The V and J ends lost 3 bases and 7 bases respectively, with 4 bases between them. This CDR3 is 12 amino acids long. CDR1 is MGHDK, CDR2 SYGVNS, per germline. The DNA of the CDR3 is TGTGCCAGCAGTGAGGGGAATTCACCCCTCCACTTT. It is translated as CASSEGNSPLHF.

In nucleotides, the CDR3 is TGTGCCAGCAGCTTAGAGACCCATCATGGCTACACCTTC. Translation gives CASSLETHHGYTF. The V and J genes are TRBV7-2 and TRBJ1-2, with no clear D. V was trimmed by 1 base and J by 6 bases, leaving 9 bases between them. This CDR3 has 13 residues. Germline V gene sequence: CDR1 SGHTA, CDR2 FQGNSA.

CDR3 DNA: TGTGCCAGCAGCTTGATGGGTAGCTCTGGAAACACCATATATTTT. Protein product: CASSLMGSSGNTIYF. The rearrangement uses TRBV5-4 and TRBJ1-3, with D unresolved. Per germline, CDR1 SGHNT and CDR2 YYREEE (reference sequence). V lost 1 base, J lost 0 bases, and 8 bases lay in between. The CDR3 contains 15 residues.

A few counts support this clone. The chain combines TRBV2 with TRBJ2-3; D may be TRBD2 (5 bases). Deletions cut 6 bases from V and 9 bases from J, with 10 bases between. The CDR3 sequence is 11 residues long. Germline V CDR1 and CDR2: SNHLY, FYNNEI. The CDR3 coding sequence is TGTGCCAGCAGCTGGACTCCCACGCAGTATTTT. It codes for CASSWTPTQYF.

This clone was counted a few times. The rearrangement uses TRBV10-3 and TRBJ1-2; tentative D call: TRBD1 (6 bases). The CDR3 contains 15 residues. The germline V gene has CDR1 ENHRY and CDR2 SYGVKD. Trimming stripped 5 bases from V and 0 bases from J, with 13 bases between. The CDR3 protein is CAISSGRQANYGYTF. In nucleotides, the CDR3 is TGTGCCATCAGTTCGGGTCGACAGGCTAACTATGGCTACACCTTC.

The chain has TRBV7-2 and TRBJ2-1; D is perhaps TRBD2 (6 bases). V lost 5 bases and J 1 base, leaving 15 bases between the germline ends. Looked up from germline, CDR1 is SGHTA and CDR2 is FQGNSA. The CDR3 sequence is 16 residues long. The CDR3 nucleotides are TGTGCCAGCAGCCCGCCAGGAGGGAGTTCCTACAATGAGCAGTTCTTC. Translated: CASSPPGGSSYNEQFF.

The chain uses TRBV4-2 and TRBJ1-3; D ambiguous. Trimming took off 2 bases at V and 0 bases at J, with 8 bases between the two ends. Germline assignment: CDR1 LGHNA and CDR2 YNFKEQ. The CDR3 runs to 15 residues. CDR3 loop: CASSQSPSSGNTIYF. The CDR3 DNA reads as TGTGCCAGCAGCCAATCCCCGAGCTCTGGAAACACCATATATTTT.

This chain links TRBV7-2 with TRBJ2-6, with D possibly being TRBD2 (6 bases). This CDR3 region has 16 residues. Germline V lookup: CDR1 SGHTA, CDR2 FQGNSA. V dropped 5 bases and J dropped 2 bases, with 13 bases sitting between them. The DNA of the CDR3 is TGTGCCAGCAGCCAAAACGCGGGAACTGGGGCCAACGTCCTGACTTTC. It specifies CASSQNAGTGANVLTF.

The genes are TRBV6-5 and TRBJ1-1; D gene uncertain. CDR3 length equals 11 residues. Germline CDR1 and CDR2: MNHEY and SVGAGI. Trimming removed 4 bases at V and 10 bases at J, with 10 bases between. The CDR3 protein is CASSSPQRAFF. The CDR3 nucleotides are TGTGCCAGCAGTTCCCCCCAAAGAGCTTTCTTT.